This T cell receptor beta chain originates from a study of early T cells in non-severe SARS-CoV-2 infection. Study information: Chains stayed unpaired after sequencing of bulk RNA from unsorted whole blood.

The protocol attached unique molecular identifiers to individual cDNA molecules. TCRdb re-analysed the 5' RACE reads in MiXCR, keeping a single row per CDR3 protein. The table lists approximately 46,000 distinct CDR3 sequences, 5.5% to 6.5% of them singletons, with 9.5% to 15% in the top ten. By share, this clonotype ranks as medium-sized. The CDR3 spans 15 residues. Germline lookup yields CDR1 SGHVS and CDR2 FQNEAQ. V was cut by 2 bases and J by 0 bases, with 7 bases left in between. The receptor comes from an adult who was a healthcare worker with PCR-confirmed SARS-CoV-2 infection or an uninfected control (not recorded which). Sequencing input: whole blood. This chain connects TRBV7-8 to TRBJ1-4; D unresolved. The CDR3 here is CASSLFSATNEKLFF. The CDR3 DNA reads TGTGCCAGCAGCTTATTTTCTGCAACTAATGAAAAACTGTTTTTT.